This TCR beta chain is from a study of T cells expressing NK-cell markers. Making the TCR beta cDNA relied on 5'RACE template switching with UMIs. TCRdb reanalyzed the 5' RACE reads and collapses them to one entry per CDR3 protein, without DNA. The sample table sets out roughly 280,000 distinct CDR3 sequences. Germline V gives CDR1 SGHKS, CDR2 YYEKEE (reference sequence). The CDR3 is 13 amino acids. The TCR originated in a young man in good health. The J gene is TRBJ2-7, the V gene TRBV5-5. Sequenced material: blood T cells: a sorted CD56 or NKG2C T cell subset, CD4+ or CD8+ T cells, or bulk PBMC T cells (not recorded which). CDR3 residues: CASSAHGTYEQYF.